These 24 T cell receptor beta chains originate from one sample sequenced in a study of cytotoxic CD8 clonotypes in ibrutinib-treated CLL (dated by TCRdb to the early 2020s). In light of the paper, this sample's time point label describes: progressive disease on ibrutinib. Libraries were prepared through the immunoSEQ multiplex PCR assay. TCRdb re-hosts the immuneACCESS table, in-frame sequences only. Its copies lack some clones; in the studies checked, an unresolved V gene accounts for under half of them, and the cause for the rest is not known. The sample data list about 300,000 clones, and approximately 79% of these were observed just once. Around 5.3% of the sample rests with the top ten. The source material was PBMCs, sampled at disease progression, from a patient treated with ibrutinib. The receptors shown here come from a human donor with chronic lymphocytic leukemia.

The V and J genes are TRBV10-3 and TRBJ1-1; D remains ambiguous. Deletions cut 4 bases from V and 1 base from J, with 7 bases between. The germline CDR1 and CDR2 sequences are ENHRY and SYGVKD. This CDR3 contains 13 residues. The DNA of the CDR3 is TGTGCCATCAGTGGCAAGTGGAACACTGAAGCTTTCTTT. Amino acid sequence: CAISGKWNTEAFF.

The rearrangement uses TRBV15 and TRBJ1-5; a possible D gene is TRBD1 (6 bases). V was clipped by 5 bases and J by 4 bases, with 15 bases between them. The germline V gene has CDR1 LNHNV and CDR2 YYDKDF (reference sequence). CDR3 size: 15 residues. CDR3 amino acids: CATSGTGYGNQPQHF. CDR3 DNA: TGTGCCACCAGCGGAACAGGGTACGGGAATCAGCCCCAGCATTTT. Using reference TRBV15 and TRBJ1-5 for the parts outside the CDR3, the full variable domain is DAMVIQNPRYQVTQFGKPVTLSCSQTLNHNVMYWYQQKSSQAPKLLFHYYDKDFNNEADTPDNFQSRRPNTSFCFLDIRSPGLGDTAMYLCATSGTGYGNQPQHFGDGTRLSIL.

In this sample, this clone turned up a few times. This chain uses TRBV27 with TRBJ2-5, with 8 nucleotides matching TRBD1. Trimming at V came to 2 bases and at J to 8 bases, leaving 4 bases not matched to a gene. Looked up from germline, CDR1 is MNHEY and CDR2 is SMNVEV (reference sequence). The CDR3 is made up of 13 amino acids. CDR3 coding DNA: TGTGCCAGCAGTTTAGTCAGGGGGCGAACCCAGTACTTC. This codes for CASSLVRGRTQYF.

This clone turned up a few times. This rearrangement joins TRBV5-6 to TRBJ1-5, with D perhaps matching TRBD1 (5 bases). From germline, CDR1 is SGHDT and CDR2 YYEEEE. This CDR3 spans 14 amino acids. V lost 5 bases to trimming and J lost 5 bases, with 14 bases between them. Here the CDR3 reads CASSLGGRDQPQHF. The CDR3 coding sequence is TGTGCCAGCAGTCTGGGGGGACGGGATCAGCCCCAGCATTTT.

This chain uses TRBV18 with TRBJ2-3; weak D call: TRBD2 (6 bases). This CDR3 has 15 residues. CDR1 KGHSH and CDR2 LQKENI come from the germline V gene. Trimming stripped 4 bases from V and 0 bases from J, with 11 bases between. The CDR3 DNA sequence: TGTGCCAGCTCACAGGAGGGGTGGAGCACAGATACGCAGTATTTT. This sequence encodes CASSQEGWSTDTQYF.

The chain has TRBV29-1 and TRBJ1-1, with 8 bases fitting TRBD1. From germline, CDR1 is SQVTM and CDR2 ANQGSEA. Trimming at V came to 2 bases and at J to 12 bases, leaving 2 bases not matched to a gene. The CDR3 contains 10 residues. The CDR3 reads CSVEQGATFF. The CDR3 DNA sequence: TGCAGCGTTGAACAGGGGGCAACTTTCTTT.

CDR3 loop: CATSPWDSTDTQYF. CDR3 DNA sequence: TGTGCCACCTCCCCCTGGGATAGCACAGATACGCAGTATTTT. The chain combines TRBV15 with TRBJ2-3, with unresolved D. Germline values: CDR1 LNHNV, CDR2 YYDKDF (reference sequence). The V gene lost 8 bases and the J gene lost 0 bases, with 12 bases spanning the gap. The CDR3 contains 14 residues. Drawing the rest from reference TRBV15 and TRBJ2-3, the complete variable domain is DAMVIQNPRYQVTQFGKPVTLSCSQTLNHNVMYWYQQKSSQAPKLLFHYYDKDFNNEADTPDNFQSRRPNTSFCFLDIRSPGLGDTAMYLCATSPWDSTDTQYFGPGTRLTVL.

The chain employs TRBV29-1 and TRBJ1-1; 9 bases map to TRBD1. Germline lookup yields CDR1 SQVTM and CDR2 ANQGSEA. The CDR3 is 15 residues long. With V trimmed by 5 bases and J by 1 base, 8 bases remained unmatched. The CDR3 loop is CSVLPLQGANTEAFF. The CDR3, as DNA: TGCAGCGTTCTCCCACTACAGGGGGCGAACACTGAAGCTTTCTTT.

The table lists this clone with a few counts. The chain employs TRBV7-6 and TRBJ1-6; D call uncertain. The CDR3 extends over 12 amino acids. The V gene's germline CDR1 is SGHVS and CDR2 FNYEAQ. The ends were cut back, 4 bases at V and 7 bases at J, with 5 bases in the middle. The CDR3 bases are TGTGCCAGCAGCTCACCCAATTCACCCCTCCACTTT. This sequence encodes CASSSPNSPLHF.

This clone appeared a single time. The V and J genes are TRBV27 and TRBJ2-5; 7 bases are shared with TRBD1. V lost 4 bases to trimming and J lost 1 base; unmatched junction nucleotides: 0. This CDR3 spans 13 amino acids. Germline V gene lookup returns CDR1 MNHEY and CDR2 SMNVEV (reference sequence). For the CDR3, the DNA is TGTGCCAGCAGTTGGACAGGCCAAGAGACCCAGTACTTC. Amino acids: CASSWTGQETQYF.

The genes are TRBV7-9 and TRBJ1-5, with TRBD1 as a possible D gene (6 bases). V was clipped by 4 bases and J by 0 bases, with 13 bases between them. The CDR3 contains 16 residues. Germline lookup yields CDR1 SEHNR and CDR2 FQNEAQ (reference sequence). The CDR3 DNA is TGTGCCAGCAGCTCATCACAGGGCTATAGCAATCAGCCCCAGCATTTT. Translating gives CASSSSQGYSNQPQHF. The full variable domain, its missing parts supplied by reference TRBV7-9 and TRBJ1-5, is DTGVSQNPRHKITKRGQNVTFRCDPISEHNRLYWYRQTLGQGPEFLTYFQNEAQLEKSRLLSDRFSAERPKGSFSTLEIQRTEQGDSAMYLCASSSSQGYSNQPQHFGDGTRLSIL.

The chain is built from TRBV15 and TRBJ2-7; perhaps TRBD2 as D (5 bases). The germline CDR1 and CDR2 sequences are LNHNV and YYDKDF (reference sequence). Trimming pared 0 bases from V and 4 bases from J, leaving 13 bases between. This CDR3 comprises 15 residues. CDR3 amino acids: CATSRDDSAIYEQYF. CDR3 DNA: TGTGCCACCAGCAGAGATGATAGCGCGATATACGAGCAGTACTTC.

This clone was counted only a few times. This chain joins TRBV7-9 and TRBJ1-1; TRBD1 aligns across 7 bases. Germline trimming cut 5 bases from V and 0 bases from J; bases unmatched to any gene: 3. The CDR3 has 14 residues. Per germline, CDR1 SEHNR and CDR2 FQNEAQ (reference sequence). The CDR3 here is CASSIGTVNTEAFF. The CDR3 DNA reads TGTGCCAGCAGCATCGGGACAGTGAACACTGAAGCTTTCTTT. Full variable domain (outside the CDR3, taken from reference TRBV7-9 and TRBJ1-1): DTGVSQNPRHKITKRGQNVTFRCDPISEHNRLYWYRQTLGQGPEFLTYFQNEAQLEKSRLLSDRFSAERPKGSFSTLEIQRTEQGDSAMYLCASSIGTVNTEAFFGQGTRLTVV.

J is TRBJ1-2 and V is TRBV7-6; D is uncertain. CDR1 and CDR2 from the germline V gene are SGHVS and FNYEAQ. The CDR3 sequence is 13 residues long. Between the trimmed V and J ends, which lost 5 bases and 8 bases, there was a span of 15 bases. CDR3: CASSLNPVRGYTF. CDR3 in DNA: TGTGCCAGCAGCCTCAATCCAGTTAGAGGCTACACCTTC.

This rearrangement joins TRBV11-2 to TRBJ2-7; D not certain. This CDR3 is built from 13 residues. Germline V CDR1 and CDR2: SGHAT, FQNNGV. V lost 5 bases and J 6 bases, leaving 14 bases between the germline ends. As DNA, the CDR3 is TGTGCCAGCAGCAGTGGACCCCCAAGCGAGCAGTACTTC. Residues: CASSSGPPSEQYF.

This clone came up a few times. The V and J genes are TRBV29-1 and TRBJ2-3, with 8 bases that match TRBD1. CDR1 is SQVTM and CDR2 is ANQGSEA in the germline V gene. The ends lost 3 bases at V and 4 bases at J; junction bases unmatched: 3. CDR3 length equals 13 residues. In nucleotides, the CDR3 is TGCAGCGTTGACCACAGGGGGGCAGATACGCAGTATTTT. It encodes CSVDHRGADTQYF.

The chain links TRBV18 to TRBJ2-5; no clear D gene. V was cut by 3 bases and J by 5 bases, with 16 bases left in between. Germline V gives CDR1 KGHSH, CDR2 LQKENI. The CDR3 loop spans 15 amino acids. As DNA, the CDR3 is TGTGCCAGCTCACCGGATATCGACAAGGCGGAGACCCAGTACTTC. Its protein is CASSPDIDKAETQYF.

V gene TRBV19 combines with J gene TRBJ1-1, with D possibly TRBD1 on 6 matching bases. V shed 7 bases and J shed 1 base, with 13 bases lying between them. The CDR3 is 14 residues long. In germline, CDR1 is LNHDA, CDR2 SQIVND (reference sequence). The CDR3 sequence: CASIVDRKNTEAFF. The CDR3 coding sequence is TGTGCCAGTATTGTTGACAGGAAGAACACTGAAGCTTTCTTT. The whole variable domain, filled in from reference TRBV19 and TRBJ1-1, reads DGGITQSPKYLFRKEGQNVTLSCEQNLNHDAMYWYRQDPGQGLRLIYYSQIVNDFQKGDIAEGYSVSREKKESFPLTVTSAQKNPTAFYLCASIVDRKNTEAFFGQGTRLTVV.

The V and J genes are TRBV29-1 and TRBJ2-1; maybe TRBD1 (5 bases). Germline assignment: CDR1 SQVTM and CDR2 ANQGSEA. CDR3 length: 20 residues. The V end lost 0 bases, the J end lost 0 bases, and 24 bases lay between the germline ends. CDR3 protein: CSVEEVWLTLNQGSYNEQFF. As DNA, the CDR3 is TGCAGCGTTGAAGAAGTTTGGCTAACCCTAAACCAGGGCTCCTACAATGAGCAGTTCTTC.

The CDR3 sequence is CASGTGGAGSGYGYTF. The CDR3 nucleotides are TGCGCCAGTGGTACAGGGGGCGCGGGATCGGGCTATGGCTACACCTTC. The chain recombines TRBV5-1 with TRBJ1-2; 9 nucleotides agree with TRBD1. The CDR3 is 16 residues long. From germline, CDR1 is SGHRS and CDR2 YFSETQ. Trimming at V came to 8 bases and at J to 4 bases, leaving 15 bases not matched to a gene.

The chain carries TRBV5-1 and TRBJ1-1, with a tentative D call TRBD1 (5 bases). CDR1 and CDR2 from the germline V gene are SGHRS and YFSETQ. Deletions cut 6 bases from V and 0 bases from J, with 18 bases between. This CDR3 is 16 amino acids long. CDR3 bases: TGCGCCAGCACCCCGGGCTGGGGCCAGCTGAACACTGAAGCTTTCTTT. Its protein is CASTPGWGQLNTEAFF.

The chain recombines TRBV21-1 with TRBJ1-2; the table's D call, TRBD1, has no DNA check behind it. TRBV21-1 is recorded as a pseudogene. CDR3 length: 14 residues. CDR3 protein: CASRGNRPLEGYTF. The DNA of the CDR3 is TGTGCCAGCAGAGGAAACAGGCCCCTAGAGGGCTACACCTTC.

The chain uses TRBV27 and TRBJ2-5, with 10 bases lining up with TRBD1. Trimming took 7 bases from V and 4 from J; bases not matched to a gene: 9. CDR1 MNHEY and CDR2 SMNVEV come from the germline V gene (reference sequence). The CDR3 extends over 15 amino acids. The CDR3 DNA is TGTGCCAGCACACCGACAGGGGGCAGTGGAGAGACCCAGTACTTC. The encoded protein is CASTPTGGSGETQYF.

The chain combines TRBV5-1 with TRBJ2-3, with D uncertain. CDR1 and CDR2 (germline): SGHRS, YFSETQ. Trimming stripped 3 bases from V and 10 bases from J, with 18 bases between. This CDR3 region has 14 residues. The CDR3 sequence: CASSSHGPDIAQYF. The CDR3 DNA follows: TGCGCCAGCAGCTCCCACGGGCCCGATATTGCGCAGTATTTT.